The present TCR beta chain was sequenced within a study of blood T cells in healthy people across ages. General study points: A conclusive naive versus antigen-experienced comparison was prevented by the unsorted PBMCs. Diversity figures derived from one million T cells were judged to underestimate the true value.

As for this clonotype: Its antigen is not known.

Per germline, CDR1 SGHDN and CDR2 FVKESK. The length of the CDR3 is 12 residues. V dropped 4 bases and J dropped 6 bases, with 10 bases sitting between them. A second PCR of roughly 7 to 11 cycles used a sample-barcoded 5' primer and a J-beta primer mix. Every single cDNA molecule received a tag from a template-switch adaptor with 12 random nucleotides. There were at least 3 million CDR3-containing paired-end reads obtained from each sample. Each CDR3 protein gets one entry after TCRdb re-called the 5' RACE reads with MiXCR. The sample lists about 1.8 million distinct CDR3 sequences, around half occurring once.

The receptor's source is a woman in her forties in good health. This chain joins TRBV14 and TRBJ2-7, with a possible D match to TRBD2 (5 bases). The sample consisted of blood. The chain's CDR3 is CASSPIGLEQYF. The CDR3 DNA reads TGTGCCAGCAGCCCCATCGGACTCGAGCAGTACTTC.